This is a list of T cell receptor beta chains from one sample in a study of blood T cell repertoires in COVID-19. This table comes from immunoSEQ multiplex PCR, and its TCRdb copy is limited to in-frame clones, with some not included. The sample gives about 94,000 clones, around 86% of which show up once; roughly 5% is in the top ten. The sequenced sample consisted of peripheral blood. The receptors originated from a woman aged 80 or over with acute or convalescent COVID-19. Each CDR3 is given with its conserved first and last residue.

CDR3: CASSFTGTAYNEQFF
V: TRBV27
J: TRBJ2-1

CDR3: CASSSRGTSGAGSYEQYF
V: TRBV19
J: TRBJ2-7

CDR3: CASSLEGTGYGYTF
V: TRBV5-6
J: TRBJ1-2

CDR3: CASSPDRGGNIQYF
V: TRBV5-1
J: TRBJ2-4

CDR3: CASSIDAAGGWDEQFF
V: TRBV19
J: TRBJ2-1

CDR3: CASSVVQDGTEAFF
V: TRBV9
J: TRBJ1-1

CDR3: CAWSVRTGIFAGELFF
V: TRBV30
J: TRBJ2-2

CDR3: CASSLTTGSYGYTF
V: TRBV5-1
J: TRBJ1-2

CDR3: CSARTAPRIF
V: TRBV20-1
J: TRBJ2-1

CDR3: CASGLPRTGGTQYF
V: TRBV12-5
J: TRBJ2-5

CDR3: CASNLQEGVGETQYF
V: TRBV7-6
J: TRBJ2-5

CDR3: CAWRLQGAPREQYF
V: TRBV30
J: TRBJ2-7

CDR3: CASSSTHSEGSRRDTQYF
V: TRBV11-3
J: TRBJ2-3

CDR3: CASSRTGQGVYEQYF
V: TRBV27
J: TRBJ2-7

CDR3: CASSYVGAQPQHF
V: TRBV6-2/TRBV6-3
J: TRBJ1-5

CDR3: CASSIAGGPRDTQYF
V: TRBV7-3
J: TRBJ2-3

CDR3: CASSPPGSTNEKLFF
V: TRBV16
J: TRBJ1-4

CDR3: CASSEARSGDGYTF
V: TRBV2
J: TRBJ1-2

CDR3: CASSRGTANYGYTF
V: TRBV3-1/TRBV3-2
J: TRBJ1-2

CDR3: CASSAQGQRLAPMYF
V: TRBV9
J: TRBJ2-7